This T cell receptor (beta chain) emerged from a study of response to subunit inactivated influenza vaccine. This clonotype was picked up many times. Antigen specificity is unknown. The V gene's germline CDR1 is SGHRS and CDR2 YFSETQ. The V segment lost 4 bases and the J segment 3 bases; nucleotides outside the gene matches: 13. The CDR3 loop spans 17 amino acids. TCRdb re-derived calls from the RT-PCR reads in MiXCR, one entry per CDR3 protein. The data hold a few hundred thousand distinct CDR3 sequences, with around 11% observed a single time. Study-wide findings and caveats: The authors proposed limited new T cell recruitment per seasonal influenza vaccination.

Separately, the same data were catalogued under a study of T cells expressing NK-cell markers. That paper states: TCR beta cDNA was generated via 5'RACE template switching incorporating UMIs. Seven of the eight sequenced donors were classified as HCMV-seropositive, and one was classified as seronegative.

The chain employs TRBV5-1 and TRBJ2-7; TRBD2 matches 10 bases. This receptor was obtained from a man between 50 and 59 years old who received an inactivated influenza vaccine. Material: PBMCs from blood, obtained on the day of vaccination. The CDR3 nucleotides are TGCGCCAGCAGCGAGTACTTTAGGACTAGCGGATTCTACGAGCAGTACTTC. Translated, it gives CASSEYFRTSGFYEQYF.